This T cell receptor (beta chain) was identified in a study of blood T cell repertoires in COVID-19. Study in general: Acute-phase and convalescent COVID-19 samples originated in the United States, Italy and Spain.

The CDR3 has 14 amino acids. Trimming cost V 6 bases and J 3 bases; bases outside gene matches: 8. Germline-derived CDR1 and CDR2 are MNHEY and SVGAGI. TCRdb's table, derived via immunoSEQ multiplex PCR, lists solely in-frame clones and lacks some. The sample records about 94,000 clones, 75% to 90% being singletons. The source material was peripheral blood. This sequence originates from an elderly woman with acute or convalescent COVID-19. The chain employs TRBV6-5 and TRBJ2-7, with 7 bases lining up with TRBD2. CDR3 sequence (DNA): TGTGCCAGCAGCGGGTTGGGAGGGATCTACGAGCAGTACTTC. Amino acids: CASSGLGGIYEQYF.